The next 5 T cell receptor beta chains were all read from a single sample in a study of blood T cell repertoires in COVID-19 (dated by TCRdb to the early 2020s). Library preparation was by the immunoSEQ multiplex PCR assay. The immuneACCESS repertoire file appears here via TCRdb, limited to in-frame rearrangements. These files lack a portion of the clones; in checked studies, under half of the deficit traces to unresolved V genes, and the cause of the others is not known. Counted in this sample were 200,000 to 300,000 clones; about nine tenths of them appeared once. Together, the top ten hold 2.5% of the sample. Material for sequencing was PBMCs or T cells enriched from blood (not recorded which). The receptors originated from a woman aged 35 to 49 with acute COVID-19.

This clone was observed a handful of times. The chain carries TRBV2 and TRBJ2-7, with TRBD2 matching over 7 bases. The germline V gene has CDR1 SNHLY and CDR2 FYNNEI. This CDR3 spans 14 amino acids. J lost 1 base, V lost 8 bases, and 8 bases had no gene match. CDR3 nucleotides: TGTGCCAGCCTGCGGACTAGTTCATCCTACGAGCAGTACTTC. This sequence encodes CASLRTSSSYEQYF.

The genes are TRBV12-5 and TRBJ2-1; TRBD2 agrees at 8 bases. V trimming: 0 bases; J trimming: 5 bases; junction bases outside the gene matches: 30. The CDR3 is 24 amino acids. CDR1 is LGHNT and CDR2 is FRNRAP in the germline V gene. CDR3 residues: CASGLVLAVGALGGGTGGNNEQFF. CDR3 DNA sequence: TGTGCTAGTGGTTTGGTACTTGCGGTTGGGGCTCTTGGGGGTGGAACGGGAGGGAACAATGAGCAGTTCTTC. The full variable domain, in which reference TRBV12-5 and TRBJ2-1 provide the parts outside the CDR3, is DARVTQTPRHKVTEMGQEVTMRCQPILGHNTVFWYRQTMMQGLELLAYFRNRAPLDDSGMPKDRFSAEMPDATLATLKIQPSEPRDSAVYFCASGLVLAVGALGGGTGGNNEQFFGPGTRLTVL.

This clone was counted once. The chain recombines TRBV2 with TRBJ2-6; D is unclear. CDR1 and CDR2 from the germline V gene are SNHLY and FYNNEI. With 3 bases removed from V and 2 bases from J, the gap between germline ends came to 2 bases. This CDR3 has 13 amino acids. In DNA form, the CDR3 reads TGTGCCAGCAGTGACACTGGGGCCAACGTCCTGACTTTC. Amino acids: CASSDTGANVLTF.

This clone was counted a few times. The chain joins TRBV11-2 to TRBJ1-1; a possible D gene is TRBD1 (5 bases). The ends were cut back, 2 bases at V and 3 bases at J, with 10 bases in the middle. CDR3 length equals 14 residues. Per germline, CDR1 SGHAT and CDR2 FQNNGV. The CDR3 reads CASSLSGTYTEAFF. The DNA of the CDR3 is TGTGCCAGCAGCTTATCCGGGACTTACACTGAAGCTTTCTTT. Combining the CDR3 with reference TRBV11-2 and TRBJ1-1 gives the whole variable domain EAGVAQSPRYKIIEKRQSVAFWCNPISGHATLYWYQQILGQGPKLLIQFQNNGVVDDSQLPKDRFSAERLKGVDSTLKIQPAKLEDSAVYLCASSLSGTYTEAFFGQGTRLTVV.

The V call is TRBV11-2, the J call TRBJ2-5; D call uncertain. The germline V and J ends were trimmed by 2 bases and 5 bases, with 6 bases remaining between them. Looked up from germline, CDR1 is SGHAT and CDR2 is FQNNGV. CDR3 length equals 12 residues. CDR3 sequence (DNA): TGTGCCAGCAGCTTAATCTTGGAGACCCAGTACTTC. Translation gives CASSLILETQYF.